Below are 14 T cell receptor beta chains sequenced from a single sample in a study of chemoradiotherapy in HPV16-positive cancers. Only in-frame clones appear in the TCRdb table, and some are missing; sequencing was by immunoSEQ multiplex PCR. This sample has 30,000 to 40,000 clones, with over 80% found just once. The starting material was blood, obtained from a patient who underwent chemoradiotherapy. These TCRs come from a human donor with HPV-associated anogenital cancer.

The rearrangement links TRBV5-6 to TRBJ2-1; D not certain. The length of the CDR3 is 15 residues. Trimming removed 0 bases from V and 10 bases from J, with 17 bases in between. Germline CDR1 reads SGHDT; CDR2 reads YYEEEE. CDR3 bases: TGTGCCAGCAGCTTGGAACAGTATGTCGGTCGGGAGCAGTTCTTC. Protein: CASSLEQYVGREQFF.

The chain couples TRBV27 to TRBJ1-1, with TRBD1 identical over 10 bases. V was clipped by 3 bases and J by 7 bases; unmatched bases: 20. The germline CDR1 and CDR2 sequences are MNHEY and SMNVEV (reference sequence). CDR3 length: 19 residues. CDR3 region: CASSLRWGDRGSRRGEAFF. CDR3 coding DNA: TGTGCCAGCAGTTTGCGGTGGGGGGACAGGGGTTCCAGGAGGGGTGAAGCTTTCTTT.

The gene calls are TRBV27 and TRBJ2-5; 7 nucleotides align to TRBD1. After removal of 1 base from V and 0 bases from J, the junction contained 14 bases not matched to a gene. Germline CDR1 MNHEY, CDR2 SMNVEV (reference sequence). This CDR3 contains 19 residues. This CDR3 is CASSLWPPRQGPNQETQYF. CDR3 nucleotide sequence: TGTGCCAGCAGTTTATGGCCCCCACGACAGGGACCCAACCAAGAGACCCAGTACTTC.

In the case of this clone: A read error may produce the germline difference seen at one junction end. This chain uses TRBV7-7 with TRBJ2-5; D gene unclear. Germline CDR1 is SSHAT and CDR2 is FNYEAQ (reference sequence). The CDR3 is 13 residues long. Written as DNA, the CDR3 is TGTGCTAGCAGCTTAACCTACCAAGAGACCCAGTACTTC. Translated: CASSLTYQETQYF.

This chain joins TRBV30 and TRBJ2-1, with D possibly being TRBD2 (5 bases). V dropped 0 bases and J dropped 4 bases, with 13 bases sitting between them. Germline CDR1 is GTSNPN and CDR2 is SVGIG (reference sequence). The CDR3 is 15 amino acids. CDR3 bases: TGTGCCTGGAGTGTACGGCGTAGCGCTTACAATGAGCAGTTCTTC. Encoded protein: CAWSVRRSAYNEQFF.

V and J are TRBV6-1 and TRBJ2-7, with unresolved D. The germline V gene has CDR1 MNHNS and CDR2 SASEGT. The CDR3 has 13 residues. Trimming stripped 5 bases from V and 3 bases from J, with 11 bases between. The CDR3 bases are TGTGCCAGCAGTCGTAGCAGGTTCTACGAGCAGTACTTC. It translates to CASSRSRFYEQYF.

As DNA, the CDR3 is TGTGCCAGCAGCCAAGAGACTAGCGGGGTTTACAATGAGCAGTTCTTC. As protein: CASSQETSGVYNEQFF. V and J are TRBV4-2 and TRBJ2-1, with 11 nucleotides matching TRBD2. This CDR3 region has 16 residues. With V trimmed by 0 bases and J by 4 bases, 2 bases remained unmatched. The germline CDR1 and CDR2 sequences are LGHNA and YNFKEQ.

This chain uses TRBV27 with TRBJ1-5; TRBD1 is a possible D gene (5 bases). Trimming left V 5 bases short and J 6 bases short, with 11 bases between. The CDR3 loop spans 13 amino acids. CDR1 is MNHEY, CDR2 SMNVEV, per germline (reference sequence). CDR3 residues: CASSPGTRQPQHF. The CDR3 nucleotides read TGTGCCAGCAGTCCAGGGACCCGTCAGCCCCAGCATTTT.

The genes are TRBV6-5 and TRBJ1-1, with 9 nucleotides matching TRBD1. Germline CDR1 is MNHEY and CDR2 is SVGAGI. The CDR3 is made up of 15 amino acids. The trim removed 5 bases at V and 6 bases at J, leaving 10 bases unmatched. The CDR3 is CASSQTGGGGAEAFF. CDR3 in DNA: TGTGCCAGCAGTCAGACAGGGGGAGGTGGTGCTGAAGCTTTCTTT.

The V gene is TRBV12-5, the J gene TRBJ1-1; the D is unclear. The V and J ends lost 5 bases and 3 bases respectively, with 10 bases between them. Germline loops: CDR1 LGHNT, CDR2 FRNRAP. The length of the CDR3 is 13 residues. CDR3 sequence: CASGPGPDTEAFF. In nucleotides, the CDR3 is TGTGCTAGTGGTCCCGGGCCGGACACTGAAGCTTTCTTT.

V usage is TRBV18 and J usage is TRBJ1-4; the match to TRBD1 covers 12 bases. Germline CDR1 and CDR2: KGHSH and LQKENI. The CDR3 totals 16 residues. V was pared by 5 bases and J by 5 bases, with 6 bases of the junction left unmatched. The CDR3 here is CASSSGTGGRNEKLFF. As DNA, the CDR3 is TGTGCCAGCTCATCCGGGACAGGGGGCAGGAATGAAAAACTGTTTTTT.

This chain links TRBV27 with TRBJ2-1, with D unresolved. The CDR3 is 14 residues long. Trimming took off 0 bases at V and 3 bases at J, with 6 bases between the two ends. The germline CDR1 and CDR2 sequences are MNHEY and SMNVEV (reference sequence). As DNA, the CDR3 is TGTGCCAGCAGTTTATCCGACCTCTACAATGAGCAGTTCTTC. It translates to CASSLSDLYNEQFF.

This clone was observed a handful of times. The DNA of the CDR3 is TGTGCCAGCAGAGGGACCGGGGAGCTGTTTTTT. It yields the protein CASRGTGELFF. The chain recombines TRBV11-3 with TRBJ2-2, with D unclear. The germline CDR1 and CDR2 sequences are SGHNT and YENEEA. Trimming stripped 6 bases from V and 5 bases from J, with 4 bases between. CDR3 length: 11 residues. Full variable domain (remainder filled in from reference TRBV11-3 and TRBJ2-2): EAGVVQSPRYKIIEKKQPVAFWCNPISGHNTLYWYLQNLGQGPELLIRYENEEAVDDSQLPKDRFSAERLKGVDSTLKIQPAELGDSAVYLCASRGTGELFFGEGSRLTVL.

The chain recombines TRBV7-9 with TRBJ2-7; 8 bases match TRBD2. The CDR3 totals 16 residues. V lost 0 bases to trimming and J lost 2 bases; unmatched junction nucleotides: 6. CDR1 is SEHNR, CDR2 FQNEAQ, per germline (reference sequence). The CDR3 DNA sequence: TGTGCCAGCAGCTTAGCCGCCGGGACTAGTCCCTACGAGCAGTACTTC. Encoded protein: CASSLAAGTSPYEQYF.